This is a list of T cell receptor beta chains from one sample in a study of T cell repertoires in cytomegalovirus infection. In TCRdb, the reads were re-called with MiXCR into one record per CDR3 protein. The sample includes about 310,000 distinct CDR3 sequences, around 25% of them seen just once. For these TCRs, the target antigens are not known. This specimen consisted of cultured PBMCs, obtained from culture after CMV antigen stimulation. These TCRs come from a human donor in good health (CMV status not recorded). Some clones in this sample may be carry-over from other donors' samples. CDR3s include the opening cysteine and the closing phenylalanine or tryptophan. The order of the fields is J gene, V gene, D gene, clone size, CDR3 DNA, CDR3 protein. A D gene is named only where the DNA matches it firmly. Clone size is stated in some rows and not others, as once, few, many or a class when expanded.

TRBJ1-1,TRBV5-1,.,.,TGCGCCAGCAGCTTTGCAGGGCGCAGGGGACACACTGAAGCTTTCTTT,CASSFAGRRGHTEAFF
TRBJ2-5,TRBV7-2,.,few,TGTGCCAGCAGCTCCCTGCGGGCAGGCGAGGAGACCCAGTACTTC,CASSSLRAGEETQYF
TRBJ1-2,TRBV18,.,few,TGTGCCAGCTCACCACAGAGGACCCGAGCTAACTATGGCTACACCTTC,CASSPQRTRANYGYTF
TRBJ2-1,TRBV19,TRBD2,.,TGTGCCAGTAGACGTAGCGGGAGGGCCGGGCGGAATGAGCAGTTCTTC,CASRRSGRAGRNEQFF
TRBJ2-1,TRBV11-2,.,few,TGTGCCAGCAGCCCCGTTAGTCCGGGGGAGCAGTTCTTC,CASSPVSPGEQFF
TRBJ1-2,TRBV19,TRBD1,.,TGTGCCAGTAGTCCGGGACAGGGCATCTATGGCTACACCTTC,CASSPGQGIYGYTF
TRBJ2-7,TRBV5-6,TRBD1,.,TGTGCCAGCAGCATAACAGGGGCGGGCAGCGACGAGCAGTACTTC,CASSITGAGSDEQYF
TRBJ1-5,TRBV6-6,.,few,TGTGCCAGCAGTTACTCGATGTCGCAGGGAAGGACTCAGCCCCAGCATTTT,CASSYSMSQGRTQPQHF
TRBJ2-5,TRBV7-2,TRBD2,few,TGTGCCAGCAGCTTAGGACTAGCGGGAGGGAGAAAGTACTTC,CASSLGLAGGRKYF
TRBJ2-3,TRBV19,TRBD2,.,TGTGCCAGTAGTATAGACGGGACTAGCGGAAACACAGATACGCAGTATTTT,CASSIDGTSGNTDTQYF
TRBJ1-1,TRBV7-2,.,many,TGTGCCAGCAGCCCCCAGGGTTCGAACACTGAAGCTTTCTTT,CASSPQGSNTEAFF
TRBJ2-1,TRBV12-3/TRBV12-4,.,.,TGTGCCAGCAGCATGGGGGTGAATGAGCAGTTCTTC,CASSMGVNEQFF
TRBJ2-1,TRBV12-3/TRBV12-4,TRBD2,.,TGTGCCAGCAGGCCCCATTCCGGGACTAGCGCTTTGATTGAGCAGTTCTTC,CASRPHSGTSALIEQFF
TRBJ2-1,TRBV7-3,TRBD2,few,TGTGCCAGCAGCTCTTCCGGGACTAGCGGGAGAGATGAGCAGTTCTTC,CASSSSGTSGRDEQFF
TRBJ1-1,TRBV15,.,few,TGTGCCACCAGCAGTGGAGCCGCAATGCAGACTGAAGCTTTCTTT,CATSSGAAMQTEAFF
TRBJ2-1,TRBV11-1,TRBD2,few,TGTGCCAGCAGCATCGTTGGCGGGAGGGGGGATGAGCAGTTCTTC,CASSIVGGRGDEQFF
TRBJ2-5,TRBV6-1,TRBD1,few,TGTGCCAGCAGTTACCTGTCGGACAGGGGAGAGACCCAGTACTTC,CASSYLSDRGETQYF
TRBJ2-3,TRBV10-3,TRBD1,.,TGTGCCATCCGGGACAGGGGCACAGATACGCAGTATTTT,CAIRDRGTDTQYF
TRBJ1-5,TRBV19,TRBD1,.,TGTGCCAGTAGTTTCCCGGGACAGGGGGCGGGAAAGCCCCAGCATTTT,CASSFPGQGAGKPQHF
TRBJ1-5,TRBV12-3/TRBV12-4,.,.,TGTGCCAGCACCCCCGGCGGGGCAGATTATAGCAATCAGCCCCAGCATTTT,CASTPGGADYSNQPQHF
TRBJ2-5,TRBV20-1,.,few,TGCAGTGCTAGAGATGTGTTAGTCTTAGGGACCCAGTACTTC,CSARDVLVLGTQYF
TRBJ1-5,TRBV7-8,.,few,TGTGCCAGCAGCTTAGGGTACGATCAGCCCCAGCATTTT,CASSLGYDQPQHF
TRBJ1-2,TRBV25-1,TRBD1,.,TGTGCCAGCAGTGAATTAGGAGGGGGCAACTATGGCTACACCTTC,CASSELGGGNYGYTF
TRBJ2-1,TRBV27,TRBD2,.,TGTGCCAGCAGGCCTACTAGCGGGGGCCTCAATGAGCAGTTCTTC,CASRPTSGGLNEQFF
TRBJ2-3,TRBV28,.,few,TGTGCCAGCAGTTCCGCCAACAGGGCAGCAGATACGCAGTATTTT,CASSSANRAADTQYF
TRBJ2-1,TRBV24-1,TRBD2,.,TGTGCCACCAGTCCTGACCTAGCGGGAGGGCCCAATGAGCAGTTCTTC,CATSPDLAGGPNEQFF
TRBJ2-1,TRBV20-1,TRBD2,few,TGCAGTGCTAGAACCATCGGGACTATCAATGAGCAGTTCTTC,CSARTIGTINEQFF
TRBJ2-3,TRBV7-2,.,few,TGTGCCAGCAGCTTTGCGGAGTCTTATACGCAGTATTTT,CASSFAESYTQYF